One and the same sample provided the 21 T cell receptor beta chains below, sequenced in a study of blood T cell repertoires in COVID-19. The data were produced by immunoSEQ multiplex PCR, yet TCRdb's version contains in-frame clones alone and is incomplete. The data contain 260,000 or so clones, 88% of them singletons. Material: peripheral blood. Receptors were obtained from a man between 18 and 29 years old with active or convalescent COVID-19.

The V call is TRBV6-5, the J call TRBJ1-1; D might be TRBD1 (5 bases). The CDR3 covers 14 residues. Germline V lookup: CDR1 MNHEY, CDR2 SVGAGI. V was trimmed by 7 bases and J by 0 bases, leaving 12 bases between them. The CDR3 reads CASKTVPMNTEAFF. CDR3 DNA: TGTGCCAGCAAGACAGTACCAATGAACACTGAAGCTTTCTTT.

V usage is TRBV15 and J usage is TRBJ2-6; the D is unclear. Per germline, CDR1 LNHNV and CDR2 YYDKDF (reference sequence). This CDR3 contains 16 residues. Trimming removed 1 base from V and 0 bases from J, with 7 bases in between. This chain's CDR3 is CATSRGHNSGANVLTF. DNA of the CDR3: TGTGCCACCAGCAGAGGGCACAACTCTGGGGCCAACGTCCTGACTTTC. Together with reference TRBV15 and TRBJ2-6, the CDR3 gives the full variable domain: DAMVIQNPRYQVTQFGKPVTLSCSQTLNHNVMYWYQQKSSQAPKLLFHYYDKDFNNEADTPDNFQSRRPNTSFCFLDIRSPGLGDTAMYLCATSRGHNSGANVLTFGAGSRLTVL.

The chain joins TRBV25-1 to TRBJ1-4; D uncertain. CDR1 is MGHDK, CDR2 SYGVNS, per germline. The CDR3 has 14 residues. V was cut by 4 bases and J by 5 bases, with 11 bases left in between. The CDR3 DNA reads as TGTGCCAGCAGTGTCGCCGGAGGAAATGAAAAACTGTTTTTT. This gives the protein CASSVAGGNEKLFF.

The CDR3 DNA reads TGTGCCAGCAGTCGAAAGTTTCGGGCTAGCGGGACCTACGAGCAGTACTTC. It codes for CASSRKFRASGTYEQYF. The chain is built from TRBV6-6 and TRBJ2-7; 9 bases fit TRBD2. J gave up 2 bases and V 5 bases, and 13 bases lay outside the gene matches. The germline gives CDR1 MNHNY, CDR2 SVGAGI (reference sequence). This CDR3 comprises 17 residues.

This rearrangement joins TRBV19 to TRBJ1-2; tentatively, D is TRBD1 (5 bases). V was pared by 6 bases and J by 0 bases, with 14 bases between. The CDR3 covers 15 residues. Germline loops: CDR1 LNHDA, CDR2 SQIVND (reference sequence). CDR3 loop: CASSVERQTNYGYTF. The DNA for the CDR3 is TGTGCCAGTAGCGTTGAACGACAGACTAACTATGGCTACACCTTC. Drawing the rest from reference TRBV19 and TRBJ1-2, the complete variable domain is DGGITQSPKYLFRKEGQNVTLSCEQNLNHDAMYWYRQDPGQGLRLIYYSQIVNDFQKGDIAEGYSVSREKKESFPLTVTSAQKNPTAFYLCASSVERQTNYGYTFGSGTRLTVV.

The V and J genes are TRBV2 and TRBJ2-2; 8 positions agree with TRBD1. V shed 6 bases, J shed 4 bases, and the junction held 7 bases outside the gene matches. The CDR3 runs 15 residues. Germline loops: CDR1 SNHLY, CDR2 FYNNEI. The CDR3: CASRTGQGATGELFF. The CDR3 DNA reads TGTGCCAGCAGGACTGGGCAGGGGGCCACCGGGGAGCTGTTTTTT.

J is TRBJ2-2 and V is TRBV19; possibly TRBD1 for D (6 bases). V dropped 9 bases and J dropped 2 bases, with 22 bases sitting between them. This CDR3 is 17 amino acids long. CDR1 is LNHDA, CDR2 SQIVND, per germline (reference sequence). The CDR3 spells CASRGRVKGQNTGELFF. Written as DNA, the CDR3 is TGTGCCAGCAGGGGACGGGTTAAGGGGCAAAACACCGGGGAGCTGTTTTTT.

The V gene is TRBV12-3 or TRBV12-4, the J gene TRBJ1-2, with D maybe TRBD1 (6 bases). Trimming stripped 3 bases from V and 7 bases from J, with 9 bases between. The CDR3 is 12 residues long. The CDR3 spells CASSLGGPGYTF. CDR3 DNA: TGTGCCAGCAGTTTGGGGGGGCCTGGCTACACCTTC.

The V and J genes are TRBV19 and TRBJ2-1; tentative D call: TRBD2 (5 bases). This CDR3 contains 10 residues. The germline CDR1 and CDR2 sequences are LNHDA and SQIVND (reference sequence). Deletions cut 4 bases from V and 11 bases from J, with 6 bases between. The CDR3 protein is CASSNGKQFF. The CDR3 coding sequence is TGTGCCAGTAGTAACGGGAAGCAGTTCTTC.

The gene calls are TRBV6-6 and TRBJ1-5, with a weak D call TRBD1 (5 bases). This CDR3 has 14 amino acids. Germline V gene lookup returns CDR1 MNHNY and CDR2 SVGAGI (reference sequence). The V gene lost 6 bases and the J gene lost 7 bases, with 16 bases spanning the gap. CDR3 bases: TGTGCCAGCAGCCTACGCGGGGGTAGGCAGCCCCAGCATTTT. It is translated as CASSLRGGRQPQHF.

The V and J genes are TRBV18 and TRBJ1-3; D is ambiguous. The CDR3 is made up of 15 amino acids. Per the germline V gene, CDR1 is KGHSH and CDR2 is LQKENI. V dropped 2 bases and J dropped 0 bases, with 8 bases sitting between them. The CDR3: CASSPREGSGNTIYF. DNA of the CDR3: TGTGCCAGCTCACCAAGAGAGGGCTCTGGAAACACCATATATTTT. Together with reference TRBV18 and TRBJ1-3, the CDR3 gives the full variable domain: NAGVMQNPRHLVRRRGQEARLRCSPMKGHSHVYWYRQLPEEGLKFMVYLQKENIIDESGMPKERFSAEFPKEGPSILRIQQVVRGDSAAYFCASSPREGSGNTIYFGEGSWLTVV.

The chain couples TRBV9 to TRBJ2-7; 14 nucleotides line up with TRBD2. The trim removed 0 bases at V and 5 bases at J, leaving 10 bases unmatched. Germline V gene sequence: CDR1 SGDLS, CDR2 YYNGEE. The CDR3 sequence is 18 residues long. CDR3 nucleotide sequence: TGTGCCAGCAGCGTAGCTACCCAGACTAGCGGGGGGGCAAACGAGCAGTACTTC. It codes for CASSVATQTSGGANEQYF.

V usage is TRBV24-1 and J usage is TRBJ1-2, with 9 bases that match TRBD1. The CDR3 sequence is 16 residues long. Germline-derived CDR1 and CDR2 are KGHDR and SFDVKD. With 4 bases clipped from V and 3 bases from J, the junction kept 8 bases outside the gene matches. CDR3 region: CATSDGTGTGYYGYTF. The CDR3 nucleotides are TGTGCCACCAGTGACGGAACCGGGACAGGGTACTATGGCTACACCTTC.

The CDR3 nucleotides are TGCGCCAGCAGCCGGGGACAGCGGAGGACTAATGAAAAACTGTTTTTT. Translation: CASSRGQRRTNEKLFF. The chain employs TRBV5-1 and TRBJ1-4, with 7 positions matching TRBD1. V trimming: 4 bases; J trimming: 2 bases; junction bases outside the gene matches: 8. The V gene's germline CDR1 is SGHRS and CDR2 YFSETQ. The CDR3 runs to 16 residues. The full variable domain, rest sourced from reference TRBV5-1 and TRBJ1-4, is KAGVTQTPRYLIKTRGQQVTLSCSPISGHRSVSWYQQTPGQGLQFLFEYFSETQRNKGNFPGRFSGRQFSNSRSEMNVSTLELGDSALYLCASSRGQRRTNEKLFFGSGTQLSVL.

V usage is TRBV9 and J usage is TRBJ2-2; 8 positions agree with TRBD1. From germline, CDR1 is SGDLS and CDR2 YYNGEE. The V segment lost 2 bases and the J segment 1 base; nucleotides outside the gene matches: 4. This CDR3 region has 16 residues. The CDR3 nucleotides read TGTGCCAGCAGCGTCGACAGGGGACTGAACACCGGGGAGCTGTTTTTT. It encodes CASSVDRGLNTGELFF.

The rearrangement uses TRBV12-5 and TRBJ1-4; TRBD1 is a possible D gene (5 bases). The CDR3 covers 14 residues. Germline V gives CDR1 LGHNT, CDR2 FRNRAP. With 7 bases removed from V and 6 bases from J, the gap between germline ends came to 15 bases. CDR3 amino acids: CASALTVGDEKLFF. CDR3 nucleotide sequence: TGTGCTAGTGCCCTGACAGTTGGGGATGAAAAACTGTTTTTT.

CDR3 bases: TGCGCCAGCAGCCAAGAGTTTACAGCAGCCTACGAGCAGTACTTC. Protein sequence: CASSQEFTAAYEQYF. The chain combines TRBV4-3 with TRBJ2-7; D unresolved. The CDR3 has 15 amino acids. Germline V gene lookup returns CDR1 LGHNA and CDR2 YSLEER. Trimming took 0 bases from V and 2 from J, leaving 11 bases between them.

V gene TRBV11-2 combines with J gene TRBJ1-1; 8 bases map to TRBD1. V dropped 3 bases and J dropped 6; count of bases not matched to a gene: 9. CDR3 length: 15 amino acids. Germline assignment: CDR1 SGHAT and CDR2 FQNNGV. CDR3 in amino acids: CASSFFRGRGSEAFF. CDR3 DNA sequence: TGTGCCAGCAGCTTCTTCAGGGGGCGCGGGTCTGAAGCTTTCTTT.

The V and J genes are TRBV4-2 and TRBJ1-6; no firm D call. V was trimmed by 1 base and J by 6 bases, leaving 10 bases between them. The length of the CDR3 is 15 residues. Germline loops: CDR1 LGHNA, CDR2 YNFKEQ. CDR3 protein: CASSQVEGSNSPLHF. CDR3 sequence (DNA): TGTGCCAGCAGCCAAGTGGAGGGTAGTAATTCACCCCTCCACTTT.

The chain recombines TRBV2 with TRBJ1-5, with D hard to call. V shed 5 bases and J shed 3 bases, with 11 bases lying between them. Germline V lookup: CDR1 SNHLY, CDR2 FYNNEI. This CDR3 contains 14 residues. The CDR3 nucleotides read TGTGCCAGCAGTTATTCCTCCCCCAATCAGCCCCAGCATTTT. Translating it yields CASSYSSPNQPQHF.

V is TRBV13 and J is TRBJ2-5, with TRBD2 matching over 10 bases. The CDR3 has 18 residues. The V gene end was trimmed by 4 bases and the J gene end by 7 bases; junction bases not matched to a gene: 18. Germline V gene lookup returns CDR1 PRHDT and CDR2 FYEKMQ (reference sequence). CDR3 protein: CASSSQTVAGGDGGTQYF. In nucleotides, the CDR3 is TGTGCCAGCAGCTCCCAGACCGTAGCGGGGGGAGATGGAGGGACCCAGTACTTC.